This T cell receptor (beta chain) was found in a study of OX40 agonist ivuxolimab in advanced cancers. Profiling relied on immunoSEQ multiplex PCR, and the TCRdb table lists in-frame clones only, not all of them. The sample includes approximately 25,000 clones, 81% of them seen just once. On this clone: Its antigen is unknown.

Study observations and caveats: Blood T cells, both CD4+ and CD8+, expanded clonally by week 6 at 0.1 to 3.0 mg/kg.

Germline CDR1 is SGDLS and CDR2 is YYNGEE. The CDR3 runs 16 residues. Losses at the gene ends were 0 bases for V and 2 bases for J; bases not matched to a gene: 6. The V call is TRBV9, the J call TRBJ2-3; TRBD2 aligns across 7 bases. This clonotype was obtained from an adult with an advanced solid tumor such as melanoma, head and neck, liver or kidney cancer. The sequencing used CD4+ or CD8+ T cells sorted from blood, collected in a trial of the OX40 agonist ivuxolimab. The CDR3 here is CASSVAGGPDTDTQYF. The CDR3 coding sequence is TGTGCCAGCAGCGTAGCGGGGGGACCCGACACAGATACGCAGTATTTT.